These 10 T cell receptor beta chains share one sample of origin, sequenced in a study of shared clonotypes between healthy human individuals. Here immunoSEQ multiplex PCR was the method, and the copy in TCRdb shows in-frame clones only, minus some. The table records roughly 680,000 clones, roughly two thirds of them present only once. Sample: memory CD4+ T cells sorted from blood. The subset: CD45RA-negative fraction. These receptors originate from a woman in her twenties or thirties in good health.

J is TRBJ2-2 and V is TRBV18; D is perhaps TRBD2 (6 bases). V was trimmed by 3 bases and J by 5 bases, leaving 7 bases between them. The CDR3 extends over 13 amino acids. Germline V gives CDR1 KGHSH, CDR2 LQKENI. As DNA, the CDR3 is TGTGCCAGCTCACCCCGGGAGACCGGGGAGCTGTTTTTT. Translated, it gives CASSPRETGELFF. The full variable domain, its missing parts supplied by reference TRBV18 and TRBJ2-2, is NAGVMQNPRHLVRRRGQEARLRCSPMKGHSHVYWYRQLPEEGLKFMVYLQKENIIDESGMPKERFSAEFPKEGPSILRIQQVVRGDSAAYFCASSPRETGELFFGEGSRLTVL.

The chain is built from TRBV4-2 and TRBJ2-2; D perhaps matches TRBD2 (6 bases). V was cut by 1 base and J by 3 bases, with 9 bases left in between. Germline V gene lookup returns CDR1 LGHNA and CDR2 YNFKEQ. This CDR3 region has 15 residues. In DNA form, the CDR3 reads TGTGCCAGCAGCCAAGCTAGCGTAGACACCGGGGAGCTGTTTTTT. Amino acids: CASSQASVDTGELFF.

The chain recombines TRBV28 with TRBJ2-7; 9 bases line up with TRBD2. Germline V gene sequence: CDR1 MDHEN, CDR2 SYDVKM. The CDR3 spans 15 residues. V was pared by 2 bases and J by 2 bases, with 4 bases of the junction left unmatched. CDR3 in amino acids: CASSLRLAGPYEQYF. The DNA of the CDR3 is TGTGCCAGCAGTTTAAGGCTAGCGGGACCCTACGAGCAGTACTTC.

The chain links TRBV5-3 to TRBJ2-3, with 10 bases fitting TRBD2. TRBV5-3 is placed among ORFs of uncertain function. This CDR3 has 16 amino acids. With V trimmed by 1 base and J by 6 bases, 8 bases remained unmatched. Written as DNA, the CDR3 is TGTGCCAGAAGCTTGCCGGGACTAGCGAAGACTGATACGCAGTATTTT. Protein: CARSLPGLAKTDTQYF.

The rearrangement links TRBV19 to TRBJ1-5, with unresolved D. This CDR3 region has 13 residues. Germline V lookup: CDR1 LNHDA, CDR2 SQIVND (reference sequence). V was cut by 7 bases and J by 0 bases, with 7 bases left in between. The CDR3 region is CASKSYSNQPQHF. The DNA for the CDR3 is TGTGCCAGTAAGAGTTATAGCAATCAGCCCCAGCATTTT.

V is TRBV7-9 and J is TRBJ1-2, with D unresolved. Germline loops: CDR1 SEHNR, CDR2 FQNEAQ (reference sequence). The CDR3 loop spans 12 amino acids. The V end was cut by 3 bases, the J end by 2 bases, with 4 bases between. CDR3 loop: CASSLINYGYTF. The CDR3 DNA reads TGTGCCAGCAGCTTGATAAACTATGGCTACACCTTC.

A note on this clone: The same CDR3 can be traced to other DNA sequences in this sample. The chain joins TRBV11-2 to TRBJ2-6, with D hard to call. CDR3 size: 13 residues. Trimming left V 2 bases short and J 2 bases short, with 1 base between. The germline V gene has CDR1 SGHAT and CDR2 FQNNGV. Here the CDR3 DNA reads TGTGCCAGCAGCTTACCTGGGGCCAACGTCCTGACTTTC. It translates to CASSLPGANVLTF. Full variable domain (remainder filled in from reference TRBV11-2 and TRBJ2-6): EAGVAQSPRYKIIEKRQSVAFWCNPISGHATLYWYQQILGQGPKLLIQFQNNGVVDDSQLPKDRFSAERLKGVDSTLKIQPAKLEDSAVYLCASSLPGANVLTFGAGSRLTVL.

The CDR3 DNA reads TGTGCCAGCAGAGTACAGGGAGGGGAGACCCAGTACTTC. It translates to CASRVQGGETQYF. The gene calls are TRBV28 and TRBJ2-5; D is possibly TRBD2 (7 bases). The CDR3 runs to 13 residues. Germline V lookup: CDR1 MDHEN, CDR2 SYDVKM. The V and J ends lost 6 bases and 5 bases respectively, with 13 bases between them.

The chain has TRBV19 and TRBJ2-7; 11 bases align to TRBD2. Germline values: CDR1 LNHDA, CDR2 SQIVND (reference sequence). This CDR3 is 17 amino acids long. The ends lost 4 bases at V and 0 bases at J; junction bases unmatched: 8. CDR3 in amino acids: CASSKGTSGLTSYEQYF. For the CDR3, the DNA is TGTGCCAGTAGTAAAGGGACTAGCGGTTTGACCTCCTACGAGCAGTACTTC.

This clone has only a few counts. The V call is TRBV2, the J call TRBJ1-5; a weak D match, TRBD1 (6 bases). Trimming took off 7 bases at V and 5 bases at J, with 12 bases between the two ends. CDR1 and CDR2 (germline): SNHLY, FYNNEI. The CDR3 covers 13 residues. As DNA, the CDR3 is TGTGCCAGCAAGGGGGACGGTGATCAGCCCCAGCATTTT. Protein sequence: CASKGDGDQPQHF. Variable domain in full (rest from reference TRBV2 and TRBJ1-5): EPEVTQTPSHQVTQMGQEVILRCVPISNHLYFYWYRQILGQKVEFLVSFYNNEISEKSEIFDDQFSVERPDGSNFTLKIRSTKLEDSAMYFCASKGDGDQPQHFGDGTRLSIL.